The T cell receptor beta chain under discussion was sequenced for a study of T cell clonotyping in hematopoietic cell transplantation (dated by TCRdb to the early 2020s). For the wider study: A total of 135 blood samples were collected in the study from 35 consecutive transplant recipients and their related donors. Patients were recruited between 2015 and 2017 and followed until September 2020 or death. Overall study outcomes, separate from this receptor: Just a small fraction of recipient repertoires overlapped with donor repertoires, and more than 95% appeared de novo at the given depth. After transplant, TCR diversity in recipients dropped, and pathologically expanded clonotypes climbed progressively between day 30 and day 180. The sample size was limited and the cells went unsorted, which meant the CD4 and CD8 repertoire contributions could not be told apart. Donor and pretransplant recipient Inverse Simpson Index values predicted broader posttransplant TCR repertoire diversity.

Concerning this clone itself: It lacks a known antigen. No qualities accompany the bases; no much larger clone lies one base away.

Blood samples for TCR beta sequencing were given by related transplant donors. Nuclei Lysis Solution was used to extract genomic DNA from fresh or cryopreserved unfractionated peripheral blood mononuclear cells. The immunoSEQ assay, a bias-controlled multiplex PCR with V- and J-specific primers, was used to amplify TCR beta CDR3 regions from genomic DNA. In a second PCR step, a proprietary barcode and Illumina adapter sequences were attached to the CDR3 amplicons. CDR3 libraries were sequenced on an Illumina MiSeq instrument. Per the authors' processing: immunoSEQ Analyzer 3.0 was used for export and quality control, with R Bioconductor and Immunarch used for downstream analyses. Repertoire metrics were calculated using only productive rearrangements within the normalized downsampled data set. Pathologically expanded clonotypes were defined as those larger than 5 templates in the normalized cohort. Repertoire diversity was measured with the Inverse Simpson Index. CMV-specificity analyses were carried out on the non-normalized data set to capture all clonotypes. Drawn from immuneACCESS, this table holds only the in-frame rearrangements with V and J called that TCRdb kept. Clones are partly lost; checked studies trace under half to an unresolved V gene and leave the rest unexplained. Clone size and V and J calls were adopted from that table, with D and trimming inferred from the DNA. The sample records approximately 17,000 clones, 70% to 75% of which are singletons. The top ten clonotypes cover roughly 8.8% of the sample.

Cut back by 6 bases and 2 bases, the V and J ends lie 8 bases apart. The CDR3 measures 11 amino acids from cysteine to phenylalanine. Of the read, only the CDR3 DNA is kept; its 33 bases are in frame from base 1. As encoded in the germline V gene (reference sequence), CDR1 is DFQATT while CDR2 is SNEGSKA. Material: peripheral blood mononuclear cells. The chain links TRBV20-1 with TRBJ2-7; the D segment cannot be called with confidence. The clonotype originates from a woman aged 60-75 years in good health. Some clones in this sample may be carry-over from other donors' samples. The DNA reads as follows: TGCAGTGCATTCGGTCCCTACGAGCAGTACTTC. This sequence encodes CSAFGPYEQYF.